This entry concerns a single T cell receptor (beta chain). Assay used: immunoSEQ multiplex PCR; TCRdb lists only in-frame clones, some missing. The sample records over a million clones, roughly 96% being singletons. The CDR3 has 17 residues. Trimming took off 0 bases at V and 2 bases at J, with 12 bases between the two ends. CDR1 and CDR2 (germline): SGHKS, YYEKEE (reference sequence). The entry originates in a study of shared clonotypes between healthy human individuals. Whole-study context: Each donor's CD4 naive and CD4 memory cells filled three plates apiece, CD8 naive two, and CD8 memory one.

The chain uses TRBV5-5 and TRBJ2-6; D gene unclear. The sample comprised naive CD4+ T cells sorted from blood. Documented subset: CD45RA+ positively selected. This sequence originates from a man aged 25-40 years in good health. CDR3: CASSLAFLSTGANVLTF. The CDR3 region has the DNA TGTGCCAGCAGCTTGGCCTTCCTATCGACTGGGGCCAACGTCCTGACTTTC.